This entry lists 3 T cell receptor beta chains sequenced from one sample in a study of blood T cell repertoires in COVID-19 (dated by TCRdb to about 2020). Receptors were amplified or captured by the immunoSEQ multiplex PCR assay. As stored in TCRdb, this immuneACCESS dataset retains in-frame rearrangements with V and J assigned. A fraction of the clones does not appear; measured against another copy, unresolved V genes explain less than half of the discrepancy, and the remainder lacks a known reason. The table for this sample lists about 300,000 clones; around 87% of them were counted only once. The top ten clones comprise roughly 4.3% of the sample. The sample taken for sequencing was PBMCs or T cells enriched from blood (not recorded which). Source of these receptors: a woman aged 18-29 years with acute COVID-19.

This sequence joins TRBV19 and TRBJ2-1; D is possibly TRBD2 (6 bases). Germline V lookup: CDR1 LNHDA, CDR2 SQIVND (reference sequence). Trimming shortened V by 3 bases and J by 7 bases, and 19 bases separated the two germline ends. There are 16 residues in the CDR3. The CDR3 bases are TGTGCCAGTAGTATTTCGAGTTCGGCGGGATGGAATGAGCAGTTCTTC. Residues: CASSISSSAGWNEQFF. The whole variable domain, filled in from reference TRBV19 and TRBJ2-1, reads DGGITQSPKYLFRKEGQNVTLSCEQNLNHDAMYWYRQDPGQGLRLIYYSQIVNDFQKGDIAEGYSVSREKKESFPLTVTSAQKNPTAFYLCASSISSSAGWNEQFFGPGTRLTVL.

This clone was seen just once. The rearrangement uses TRBV28 and TRBJ2-3, with D possibly TRBD1 on 5 matching bases. Germline V CDR1 and CDR2: MDHEN, SYDVKM. V gave up 6 bases and J gave up 2 bases, with 21 bases separating them. The CDR3 covers 17 residues. The CDR3 nucleotides are TGTGCCAGCAGCCCTCCCTCAGGGTCACCCTTCACAGATACGCAGTATTTT. It is translated as CASSPPSGSPFTDTQYF. Looking up the rest from reference TRBV28 and TRBJ2-3 gives the full variable domain: DVKVTQSSRYLVKRTGEKVFLECVQDMDHENMFWYRQDPGLGLRLIYFSYDVKMKEKGDIPEGYSVSREKKERFSLILESASTNQTSMYLCASSPPSGSPFTDTQYFGPGTRLTVL.

The chain carries TRBV15 and TRBJ2-7; D is possibly TRBD2 (6 bases). The CDR3 runs to 14 residues. V was trimmed by 3 bases and J by 2 bases, leaving 11 bases between them. Germline CDR1 reads LNHNV; CDR2 reads YYDKDF (reference sequence). The CDR3, as DNA: TGTGCCACCAGCAGGAAGCGGGCCACCTACGAGCAGTACTTC. This encodes CATSRKRATYEQYF.